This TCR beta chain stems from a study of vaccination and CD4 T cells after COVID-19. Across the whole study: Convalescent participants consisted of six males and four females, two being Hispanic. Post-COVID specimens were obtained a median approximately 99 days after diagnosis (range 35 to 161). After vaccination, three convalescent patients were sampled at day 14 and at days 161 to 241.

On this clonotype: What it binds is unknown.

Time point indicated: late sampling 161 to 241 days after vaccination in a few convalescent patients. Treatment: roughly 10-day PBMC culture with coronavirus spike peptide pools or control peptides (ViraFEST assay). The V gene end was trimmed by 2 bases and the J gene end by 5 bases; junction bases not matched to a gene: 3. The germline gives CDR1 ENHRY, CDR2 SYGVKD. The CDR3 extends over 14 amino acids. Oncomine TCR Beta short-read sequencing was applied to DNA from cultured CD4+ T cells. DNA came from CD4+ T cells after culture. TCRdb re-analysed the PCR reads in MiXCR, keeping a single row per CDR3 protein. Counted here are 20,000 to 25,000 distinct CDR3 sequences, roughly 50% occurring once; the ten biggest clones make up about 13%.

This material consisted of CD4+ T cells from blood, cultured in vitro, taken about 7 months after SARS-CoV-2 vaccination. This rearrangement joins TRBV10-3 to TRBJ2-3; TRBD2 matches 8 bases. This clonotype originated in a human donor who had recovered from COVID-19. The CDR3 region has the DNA TGTGCCATCAGTGAGCGGGGGGGCCAAGATACGCAGTATTTT. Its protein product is CAISERGGQDTQYF.